This TCR beta chain was recorded in a study of shared clonotypes between healthy human individuals. Libraries were prepared by immunoSEQ multiplex PCR; TCRdb keeps only in-frame clonotypes and omits some of them. The sample has under 850,000 clones, 72% seen once; the top ten hold approximately 2%. The clonotype was recovered from a woman in her thirties in good health. Sequenced: memory CD4+ T cells sorted from blood. The subset denotes: CD45RA-negative fraction.

CDR3 DNA: TGTGCCAGCAGTTTGGTTGACATGAGCAATCAGCCCCAGCATTTT. Residues: CASSLVDMSNQPQHF. The chain has TRBV28 and TRBJ1-5, with D hard to call. The CDR3 is 15 amino acids. In germline, CDR1 is MDHEN, CDR2 SYDVKM. Between the trimmed V and J ends, which lost 3 bases and 1 base, there was a span of 10 bases.